This T cell receptor beta chain appears in the sequencing data of a study of chemoradiotherapy in HPV16-positive cancers. Findings and caveats of the study: HPV-specific T cells were functionally defined from only a couple of HPV16-positive patients. During treatment, candidate HPV-specific clones and E7-related motifs expanded in tumor.

On this clone itself: What it binds is not known.

Over chemoradiotherapy, repertoires were sampled more than once. Assay used: immunoSEQ multiplex PCR; TCRdb lists only in-frame clones, some missing. Of over 1,500 clones listed, 70% to 85% are singletons. CDR3 size: 13 residues. V lost 0 bases and J lost 6, with 6 bases in between. Germline V lookup: CDR1 SGHAT, CDR2 FQNNGV. The receptor was isolated from a human donor with HPV-associated anogenital cancer. The rearrangement links TRBV11-2 to TRBJ2-1; D gene uncertain. This specimen consisted of tumor tissue, obtained from a patient who underwent chemoradiotherapy. In DNA, the CDR3 is TGTGCCAGCAGCTTAGAACTCCTCAATGAGCAGTTCTTC. This encodes CASSLELLNEQFF.